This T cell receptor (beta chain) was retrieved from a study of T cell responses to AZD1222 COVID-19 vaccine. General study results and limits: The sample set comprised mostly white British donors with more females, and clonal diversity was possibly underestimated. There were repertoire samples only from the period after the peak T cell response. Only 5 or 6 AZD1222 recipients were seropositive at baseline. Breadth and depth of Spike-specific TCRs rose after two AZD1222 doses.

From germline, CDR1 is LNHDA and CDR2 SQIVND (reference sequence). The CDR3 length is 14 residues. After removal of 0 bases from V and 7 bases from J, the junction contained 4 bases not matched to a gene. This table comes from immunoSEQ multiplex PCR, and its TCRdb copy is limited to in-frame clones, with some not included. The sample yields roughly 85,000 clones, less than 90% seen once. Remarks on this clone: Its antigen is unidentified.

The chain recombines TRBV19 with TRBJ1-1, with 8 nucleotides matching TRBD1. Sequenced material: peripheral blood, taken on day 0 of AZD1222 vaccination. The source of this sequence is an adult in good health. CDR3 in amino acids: CASSIDFGQGEAFF. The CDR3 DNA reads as TGTGCCAGTAGTATAGATTTCGGACAGGGTGAAGCTTTCTTT.